Listed below are T cell receptor beta chains from one sample, sequenced in a study of T-cell reconstitution after alpha-beta-depleted transplantation in children. MiXCR was run by TCRdb on the PCR reads, yielding one entry per CDR3 protein. The table lists hundreds of thousands of distinct CDR3 sequences, over 15% of them singletons. Material: PBMCs from the stem cell graft donor, obtained from the stem cell graft. These receptors were collected from a human donor who donated a stem cell graft to a child with acute myeloid leukemia. Both conserved end residues are part of each CDR3. The D gene is left open where the match is weak. Not every row has a clone size; where given, it reads once, few, many or a size class.

D gene,V gene,clone size,J gene,CDR3 DNA,CDR3 protein
-,TRBV10-3,few,TRBJ2-3,TGTGCCTCCGCTGAGTCGGGACCAGGCACAGATACGCAGTATTTT,CASAESGPGTDTQYF
TRBD2,TRBV7-9,-,TRBJ2-3,TGTGCCAGCAGCCCTTCTAGCGGGGGGTGGAAGTATTTT,CASSPSSGGWKYF
TRBD1,TRBV7-9,-,TRBJ2-1,TGTGCCAGCAGCTTGACAGGGGTATACAATGAGCAGTTCTTC,CASSLTGVYNEQFF
-,TRBV29-1,few,TRBJ1-1,TGCAGCGTGGGAAGGGACGTGAACACTGAAGCTTTCTTT,CSVGRDVNTEAFF
-,TRBV5-1,-,TRBJ1-2,TGCGCCAGCAGCGGCACGGACAGTTTGTACGGCTACACCTTC,CASSGTDSLYGYTF
TRBD1,TRBV20-1,few,TRBJ1-6,TGCAGTGCTGAGGGACAGGGTGACTCACCCCTCCACTTT,CSAEGQGDSPLHF
TRBD1,TRBV6-2/TRBV6-3,many,TRBJ2-1,TGTGCCAGCAGTTCGGAACCGGGACAGGGGTACAATGAGCAGTTCTTC,CASSSEPGQGYNEQFF
TRBD1,TRBV11-2,few,TRBJ1-1,TGTGCCAGCAGCTCCATTACCCGGGACAGGGTCGAAATGAACACTGAAGCTTTCTTT,CASSSITRDRVEMNTEAFF
TRBD2,TRBV6-1,few,TRBJ2-5,TGTGCCAGCAGAGGGAGGGTAGGATTCGGGGAGACCCAGTACTTC,CASRGRVGFGETQYF
-,TRBV18,few,TRBJ2-1,TGTGCCAGCTCACCCCCGACTCGATCCCCGAGGTTTGAGCAGTTCTTC,CASSPPTRSPRFEQFF
-,TRBV6-2/TRBV6-3,-,TRBJ2-5,TGTGCCAGCAGCAGCGTCCCCGAGACCCAGTACTTC,CASSSVPETQYF
-,TRBV9,few,TRBJ1-5,TGTGCCAGCAGCGTGGAGGCCGGGCTCAATCAGCCCCAGCATTTT,CASSVEAGLNQPQHF
TRBD1,TRBV5-6,-,TRBJ1-4,TGTGCCAGCAGCTCGAGGGGACAGGGGGCTTGGAGTAGTGAAAAACTGTTTTTT,CASSSRGQGAWSSEKLFF
TRBD1,TRBV20-1,many,TRBJ1-5,TGCAGTGCCTCCGACAGGGTTAGCAATCAGCCCCAGCATTTT,CSASDRVSNQPQHF
-,TRBV20-1,-,TRBJ2-1,TGCAGTGCTAGAGATGACCGGGACGCCTACAATGAGCAGTTCTTC,CSARDDRDAYNEQFF
-,TRBV10-3,few,TRBJ1-2,TGTGCCATCAGTGACGAGGCCAGGCAATTCGGGGGCTACACCTTC,CAISDEARQFGGYTF
-,TRBV29-1,many,TRBJ2-7,TGCAGCGTTACAGGGGGAGGGGGAAACTACGAGCAGTACTTC,CSVTGGGGNYEQYF
TRBD1,TRBV20-1,many,TRBJ1-2,TGCAGTGCTAGAGATCCGAACACAGGGGGCGCGGGTCGCTATGGCTACACCTTC,CSARDPNTGGAGRYGYTF
-,TRBV5-1,-,TRBJ2-2,TGCGCCAGCAGCTTGGCAAGGGGCAACACCGGGGAGCTGTTTTTT,CASSLARGNTGELFF
-,TRBV4-2,-,TRBJ2-3,TGTGCCAGCACCTCCGGACCGGCGGTAGATACGCAGTATTTT,CASTSGPAVDTQYF
TRBD1,TRBV20-1,many,TRBJ2-1,TGCAGTGCTGCCTTGGCACAGGGGAACAATGAGCAGTTCTTC,CSAALAQGNNEQFF
-,TRBV12-3/TRBV12-4,many,TRBJ2-4,TGTGCCAGCAGTTTGCAGGGGACGAACATTCAGTACTTC,CASSLQGTNIQYF
TRBD1,TRBV20-1,many,TRBJ2-6,TGCAGTGCTAGAAGGCAGGGGGTTACCTCTGGGGCCAACGTCCTGACTTTC,CSARRQGVTSGANVLTF
-,TRBV20-1,few,TRBJ2-4,TGCAGTGCTAGATCTAATCGGGCAAAAAACATTCAGTACTTC,CSARSNRAKNIQYF
-,TRBV20-1,many,TRBJ2-6,TGCAGTGCTAGAGATCATTGGGACAATGGGGCCAACGTCCTGACTTTC,CSARDHWDNGANVLTF
-,TRBV6-5,many,TRBJ1-2,TGTGCCAGCAGTTTCTCCCTTACAGGGAACTATGGCTACACCTTC,CASSFSLTGNYGYTF
-,TRBV5-5,-,TRBJ1-1,TGTGCCAGCAGCTATATTACCGACAGGAACACTGAAGCTTTCTTT,CASSYITDRNTEAFF
TRBD2,TRBV5-1,few,TRBJ2-1,TGCGCCAGCAGCTTGGTGCGGGGGGACATATACAATGAGCAGTTCTTC,CASSLVRGDIYNEQFF
-,TRBV5-1,many,TRBJ1-1,TGCGCCAGCAGCGGCGGCCAGCCGAACACTGAAGCTTTCTTT,CASSGGQPNTEAFF
TRBD1,TRBV7-9,-,TRBJ2-2,TGTGCCAGCAGCGCCACAGGGGTCGGGACCGGGGAGCTGTTTTTT,CASSATGVGTGELFF
TRBD1,TRBV20-1,-,TRBJ1-5,TGCAGTGCTAGTTGGGGACAGGGGCTGAATCAGCCCCAGCATTTT,CSASWGQGLNQPQHF
-,TRBV4-3,many,TRBJ2-1,TGCGCCAGCAGCCAAGGGTTCAATGAGCAGTTCTTC,CASSQGFNEQFF
TRBD1,TRBV20-1,many,TRBJ2-1,TGCAGTGCTCCCGGCTGGACAGGGTGGAATGAGCAGTTCTTC,CSAPGWTGWNEQFF
TRBD2,TRBV2,few,TRBJ2-1,TGTGCCAGCAGTGGGGGACTAGCGGCTGAGCAGTTCTTC,CASSGGLAAEQFF
TRBD1,TRBV20-1,-,TRBJ1-5,TGCAGTGCCCCGAGACAGGGTTCGAATCAGCCCCAGCATTTT,CSAPRQGSNQPQHF
-,TRBV7-3,few,TRBJ1-1,TGTGCCAGCAGTAGTGAGGGATTGGACACTGAAGCTTTCTTT,CASSSEGLDTEAFF
TRBD1,TRBV7-2,few,TRBJ1-2,TGTGCCAGCAGCTTAGTGACAGGGGCTGTCTATGGCTACACCTTC,CASSLVTGAVYGYTF